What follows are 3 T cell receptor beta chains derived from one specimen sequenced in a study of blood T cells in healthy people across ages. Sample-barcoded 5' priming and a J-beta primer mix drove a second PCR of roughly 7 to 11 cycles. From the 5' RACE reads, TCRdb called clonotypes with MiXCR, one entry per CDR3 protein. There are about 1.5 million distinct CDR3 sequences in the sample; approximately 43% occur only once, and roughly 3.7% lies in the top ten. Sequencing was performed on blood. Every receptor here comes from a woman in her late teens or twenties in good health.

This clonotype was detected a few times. The DNA for the CDR3 is TGCGCCAGCAGCATTACCCCGGGACACCAAAATTCACCCCTCCACTTT. Protein product: CASSITPGHQNSPLHF. The chain recombines TRBV5-1 with TRBJ1-6, with a weak D call TRBD1 (6 bases). Trimming shortened V by 4 bases and J by 7 bases, and 18 bases separated the two germline ends. CDR1 and CDR2 from the germline V gene are SGHRS and YFSETQ. This CDR3 is built from 16 residues.

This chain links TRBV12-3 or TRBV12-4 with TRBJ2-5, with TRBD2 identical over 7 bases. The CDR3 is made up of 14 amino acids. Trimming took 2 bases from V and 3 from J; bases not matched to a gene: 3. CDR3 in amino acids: CASSLWEGKETQYF. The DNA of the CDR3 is TGTGCCAGCAGTTTATGGGAGGGAAAAGAGACCCAGTACTTC.

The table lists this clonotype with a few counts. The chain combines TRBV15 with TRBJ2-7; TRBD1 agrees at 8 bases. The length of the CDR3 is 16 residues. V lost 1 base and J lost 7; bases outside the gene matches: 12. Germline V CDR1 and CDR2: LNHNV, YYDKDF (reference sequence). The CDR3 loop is CATSRAGTGGYNEQYF. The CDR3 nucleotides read TGTGCCACCAGCAGAGCTGGGACAGGTGGCTACAATGAGCAGTACTTC. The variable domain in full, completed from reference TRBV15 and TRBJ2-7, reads DAMVIQNPRYQVTQFGKPVTLSCSQTLNHNVMYWYQQKSSQAPKLLFHYYDKDFNNEADTPDNFQSRRPNTSFCFLDIRSPGLGDTAMYLCATSRAGTGGYNEQYFGPGTRLTVT.